The 30 T cell receptor beta chains in this list originate from one sample, sequenced in a study of early T cells in non-severe SARS-CoV-2 infection. TCRdb independently ran MiXCR on the 5' RACE reads; one entry per CDR3 protein. The sample contains about 35,000 distinct CDR3 sequences, roughly 5.7% of which appear only once. The sample consisted of whole blood. The origin of the receptors is an adult who was a healthcare worker with PCR-confirmed SARS-CoV-2 infection or an uninfected control (not recorded which).

The CDR3, as DNA: TGTGCCAGCAGTTACGGTAGCAATCAGCCCCAGCATTTT. It is translated as CASSYGSNQPQHF. The chain uses TRBV6-5 and TRBJ1-5; D is unresolved. Germline V gene sequence: CDR1 MNHEY, CDR2 SVGAGI. Trimming took 2 bases from V and 0 from J, leaving 2 bases between them. This CDR3 region has 13 residues.

This chain joins TRBV19 and TRBJ1-5; D gene uncertain. CDR1 and CDR2 (germline): LNHDA, SQIVND (reference sequence). There are 15 residues in the CDR3. Trimming pared 0 bases from V and 3 bases from J, leaving 9 bases between. The CDR3 sequence is CASSIDQTNNQPQHF. CDR3 in DNA: TGTGCCAGTAGTATAGACCAGACAAACAATCAGCCCCAGCATTTT.

This clonotype occurred many times. This rearrangement joins TRBV27 to TRBJ1-2; TRBD1 matches 8 bases. V lost 2 bases and J lost 2; bases outside the gene matches: 4. The germline V gene has CDR1 MNHEY and CDR2 SMNVEV (reference sequence). The CDR3 spans 15 residues. The chain's CDR3 is CASSLQGAPNYGYTF. The CDR3 DNA sequence: TGTGCCAGCAGTTTACAGGGGGCGCCGAACTATGGCTACACCTTC.

This clonotype was found many times. V gene TRBV11-2 combines with J gene TRBJ2-5; weak D call: TRBD2 (6 bases). This CDR3 has 16 amino acids. The V end was cut by 0 bases, the J end by 0 bases, with 11 bases between. Per the germline V gene, CDR1 is SGHAT and CDR2 is FQNNGV. The CDR3 nucleotides are TGTGCCAGCAGCTTAGAAATCGGGGACTACCAAGAGACCCAGTACTTC. Protein product: CASSLEIGDYQETQYF.

In its sample, this clonotype was seen many times. The chain employs TRBV4-1 and TRBJ2-3; D is possibly TRBD1 (5 bases). CDR3 size: 16 residues. Trimming left V 0 bases short and J 4 bases short, with 14 bases between. Germline V gene sequence: CDR1 MGHRA, CDR2 YSYEKL. The CDR3 DNA is TGCGCCAGCAGCCAAGATATTGGGCAGGGCCCAGATACGCAGTATTTT. As protein: CASSQDIGQGPDTQYF.

This clonotype was counted at least ten times. V usage is TRBV12-3 or TRBV12-4 and J usage is TRBJ2-1, with 7 bases fitting TRBD2. Unmatched junction bases numbered 15, after V lost 5 bases and J lost 5 bases. The CDR3 is 17 residues long. The CDR3 is CASSPHVGGGGDNEQFF. In DNA, the CDR3 is TGTGCCAGCAGTCCACACGTCGGCGGGGGAGGGGACAATGAGCAGTTCTTC.

The sample holds many counts of this clonotype. The chain has TRBV6-1 and TRBJ2-5, with TRBD1 identical over 8 bases. CDR1 and CDR2 from the germline V gene are MNHNS and SASEGT. V shed 4 bases and J 6 bases; nucleotides not matched to a gene: 4. This CDR3 comprises 13 residues. CDR3 in DNA: TGTGCCAGCAGTGCAGGGGGCCTGAAGACCCAGTACTTC. Protein: CASSAGGLKTQYF.

This clonotype was seen at least ten times. The V gene is TRBV6-1, the J gene TRBJ2-7; D is undetermined. CDR3 length equals 11 residues. Trimming pared 7 bases from V and 4 bases from J, leaving 8 bases between. Germline values: CDR1 MNHNS, CDR2 SASEGT. CDR3 residues: CASNQWYEQYF. Written as DNA, the CDR3 is TGTGCCAGCAACCAATGGTACGAGCAGTACTTC.

The V gene is TRBV7-9, the J gene TRBJ2-5, with D maybe TRBD1 (6 bases). The CDR3 runs to 15 residues. Germline lookup yields CDR1 SEHNR and CDR2 FQNEAQ (reference sequence). The V gene lost 2 bases and the J gene lost 3 bases, with 13 bases spanning the gap. CDR3 DNA sequence: TGTGCCAGCAGCTTACCCGGACAGACAAAAGAGACCCAGTACTTC. This codes for CASSLPGQTKETQYF.

This clonotype has a handful of counts. CDR3 region: CANAGSGHTGELFF. CDR3 DNA: TGTGCCAACGCAGGGTCGGGTCACACCGGGGAGCTGTTTTTT. The chain uses TRBV12-3 or TRBV12-4 and TRBJ2-2; TRBD1 might be the D (5 bases). Trimming shortened V by 10 bases and J by 3 bases, and 15 bases separated the two germline ends. This CDR3 spans 14 amino acids.

This clonotype has only a few counts. A much larger clone differs from this one at a single base, so this may be a read error. This sequence joins TRBV28 and TRBJ2-7, with 7 bases matching TRBD1. The CDR3 is made up of 12 amino acids. From germline, CDR1 is MDHEN and CDR2 SYDVKM. The CDR3 spells CASRQGQYERYF. CDR3 DNA sequence: TGTGCCAGCAGACAGGGACAGTACGAGCGGTACTTC.

This clonotype occurred many times. The genes are TRBV30 and TRBJ1-5, with 8 bases matching TRBD1. The germline V gene encodes CDR1 GTSNPN and CDR2 SVGIG (reference sequence). The CDR3 loop spans 14 amino acids. The V gene end was trimmed by 2 bases and the J gene end by 2 bases; junction bases not matched to a gene: 2. Here the CDR3 DNA reads TGTGCCTGGAGTTGGGGACAGGGCAATCAGCCCCAGCATTTT. It codes for CAWSWGQGNQPQHF.

This clonotype was recorded many times. The V call is TRBV12-3 or TRBV12-4, the J call TRBJ2-5, with D possibly being TRBD1 or TRBD2 (6 bases each). There are 15 residues in the CDR3. Trimming pared 5 bases from V and 5 bases from J, leaving 18 bases between. The CDR3 here is CASSPPSGAGETQYF. As DNA, the CDR3 is TGTGCCAGCAGTCCCCCTTCGGGGGCCGGCGAGACCCAGTACTTC.

Only one count was recorded for this clonotype. It may be a read error: a sequence one base away is much more abundant. The chain is built from TRBV20-1 and TRBJ2-1; TRBD2 matches 11 bases. The trim removed 5 bases at V and 4 bases at J, leaving 7 bases unmatched. Germline V gene lookup returns CDR1 DFQATT and CDR2 SNEGSKA (reference sequence). This CDR3 contains 15 residues. CDR3 amino acids: CSAGAGTSGYNEQFF. The CDR3 nucleotides are TGCAGTGCTGGAGCCGGGACTAGCGGATACAATGAGCAGTTCTTC.

This clonotype occurred a few times. The CDR3 nucleotides read TGCAGTGCTAGTAGGCGACAGGGGGCAGAGACCCAGTACTTC. It yields the protein CSASRRQGAETQYF. The J gene is TRBJ2-5, the V gene TRBV20-1, with 10 bases that match TRBD1. CDR3 length: 14 residues. V trimming: 3 bases; J trimming: 4 bases; junction bases outside the gene matches: 5. Germline assignment: CDR1 DFQATT and CDR2 SNEGSKA (reference sequence).

This clonotype turned up a few times. This chain connects TRBV20-1 to TRBJ2-1, with 9 positions matching TRBD2. The CDR3 extends over 15 amino acids. V trimming: 4 bases; J trimming: 8 bases; junction bases outside the gene matches: 12. From germline, CDR1 is DFQATT and CDR2 SNEGSKA (reference sequence). The CDR3 DNA sequence: TGCAGTGCTACAGTAGCGGGGGCCTCTTCGGATGAGCAGTTCTTC. Its protein product is CSATVAGASSDEQFF.

This clonotype was seen repeatedly, ten times or more. The chain joins TRBV7-2 to TRBJ1-5, with D perhaps matching TRBD1 (6 bases). Trimming left V 1 base short and J 6 bases short, with 13 bases between. This CDR3 has 15 residues. Per the germline V gene, CDR1 is SGHTA and CDR2 is FQGNSA. CDR3 coding DNA: TGTGCCAGCAGCTTAGAGTCAGGGGTCGGTCAGCCCCAGCATTTT. Its translation: CASSLESGVGQPQHF. The whole variable domain, filled in from reference TRBV7-2 and TRBJ1-5, reads GAGVSQSPSNKVTEKGKDVELRCDPISGHTALYWYRQSLGQGLEFLIYFQGNSAPDKSGLPSDRFSAERTGGSVSTLTIQRTQQEDSAVYLCASSLESGVGQPQHFGDGTRLSIL.

This clonotype was seen ten or more times. The V call is TRBV30, the J call TRBJ1-1; tentative D call: TRBD1 (5 bases). Germline CDR1 GTSNPN, CDR2 SVGIG (reference sequence). V was cut by 7 bases and J by 2 bases, with 17 bases left in between. This CDR3 contains 14 residues. This chain's CDR3 is CASNRFLGNTEAFF. The CDR3, as DNA: TGTGCCTCTAACAGGTTTTTAGGCAACACTGAAGCTTTCTTT.

This clonotype was counted many times. This chain connects TRBV7-2 to TRBJ2-2, with D unclear. The germline V gene has CDR1 SGHTA and CDR2 FQGNSA. Trimming removed 6 bases from V and 7 bases from J, with 21 bases in between. This CDR3 spans 16 amino acids. The CDR3 spells CASRLRLGSPRGELFF. The CDR3 bases are TGTGCCAGCAGGCTTAGGCTGGGATCCCCGCGCGGGGAGCTGTTTTTT.

CDR3 region: CASSGLAGAYEQYF. The CDR3 nucleotides read TGTGCCAGCAGTGGACTAGCGGGGGCCTACGAGCAGTACTTC. This sequence joins TRBV12-3 or TRBV12-4 and TRBJ2-7; 13 positions agree with TRBD2. The CDR3 is 14 amino acids. V lost 5 bases and J lost 2; bases outside the gene matches: 0.

This clonotype was counted a few times. The V gene is TRBV7-6, the J gene TRBJ1-2, with 7 nucleotides matching TRBD1. Per the germline V gene, CDR1 is SGHVS and CDR2 is FNYEAQ. With 5 bases clipped from V and 4 bases from J, the junction kept 10 bases outside the gene matches. The CDR3 totals 15 residues. The CDR3: CASSPGAGGTYGYTF. The CDR3 DNA is TGTGCCAGCAGCCCTGGGGCAGGGGGGACCTATGGCTACACCTTC.

This clonotype was counted at least ten times. This chain links TRBV20-1 with TRBJ1-2; 8 positions agree with TRBD1. The J segment lost 4 bases and the V segment lost 4 bases, leaving 8 bases of the junction unmatched. CDR3 length: 14 amino acids. The germline gives CDR1 DFQATT, CDR2 SNEGSKA (reference sequence). Here the CDR3 DNA reads TGCAGTGCTACAAGGACAGGGAGTCCCTATGGCTACACCTTC. Protein product: CSATRTGSPYGYTF.

Judged by abundance, this clonotype is medium-sized. CDR3 nucleotides: TGTGCCAGCAGTTTATTCCCAGGGGAAGGTGCCCAGCATTTT. Encoded protein: CASSLFPGEGAQHF. The genes are TRBV28 and TRBJ1-5; weak D call: TRBD1 (6 bases). Germline V lookup: CDR1 MDHEN, CDR2 SYDVKM. This CDR3 spans 14 amino acids. Trimming took off 1 base at V and 11 bases at J, with 15 bases between the two ends. The variable domain in full, with the rest retrieved from reference TRBV28 and TRBJ1-5, is DVKVTQSSRYLVKRTGEKVFLECVQDMDHENMFWYRQDPGLGLRLIYFSYDVKMKEKGDIPEGYSVSREKKERFSLILESASTNQTSMYLCASSLFPGEGAQHFGDGTRLSIL.

This clonotype was detected ten times or more. The chain has TRBV7-2 and TRBJ2-7, with D possibly matching TRBD1 (5 bases). Trimming took 5 bases from V and 0 from J, leaving 11 bases between them. Germline lookup yields CDR1 SGHTA and CDR2 FQGNSA. The CDR3 contains 14 residues. The CDR3 DNA reads TGTGCCAGCAGCCCCCGGACATTCTCCTACGAGCAGTACTTC. It translates to CASSPRTFSYEQYF.

As DNA, the CDR3 is TGTGCCAGCAGCGCCCCAGGGGGATCACCCCTCCACTTT. Protein: CASSAPGGSPLHF. V usage is TRBV7-2 and J usage is TRBJ1-6; TRBD1 aligns across 7 bases. Germline V CDR1 and CDR2: SGHTA, FQGNSA. CDR3 length equals 13 residues. The trim removed 5 bases at V and 10 bases at J, leaving 5 bases unmatched.

Only a few counts were recorded for this clonotype. The chain is built from TRBV12-3 or TRBV12-4 and TRBJ2-7, with 7 nucleotides matching TRBD1. V shed 3 bases, J shed 2 bases, and the junction held 7 bases outside the gene matches. The CDR3 sequence is 15 residues long. In DNA, the CDR3 is TGTGCCAGCAGTTTCTTGGACAGGCCACCCTACGAGCAGTACTTC. It is translated as CASSFLDRPPYEQYF.

This clonotype was recorded at least ten times. The V gene is TRBV7-2, the J gene TRBJ2-5; TRBD2 aligns across 16 bases. This CDR3 comprises 17 residues. V lost 2 bases to trimming and J lost 5 bases; unmatched junction nucleotides: 5. Germline loops: CDR1 SGHTA, CDR2 FQGNSA. This CDR3 is CASSLTGLAGGQETQYF. CDR3 DNA sequence: TGTGCCAGCAGCTTAACGGGACTAGCGGGGGGGCAGGAGACCCAGTACTTC.

This clonotype was counted only a few times. The V gene is TRBV6-6, the J gene TRBJ2-3, with 8 bases fitting TRBD1. The CDR3 is 14 residues long. V trimming: 6 bases; J trimming: 8 bases; junction bases outside the gene matches: 10. From germline, CDR1 is MNHNY and CDR2 SVGAGI (reference sequence). The CDR3 DNA reads as TGTGCCAGCAGAGACAGGGGAAGGGTCGCTACGCAGTATTTT. It codes for CASRDRGRVATQYF.

V gene TRBV3-1 combines with J gene TRBJ2-3; 8 bases agree with TRBD1. In germline, CDR1 is LGHDT, CDR2 YNNKEL (reference sequence). The CDR3 runs 15 residues. V lost 4 bases, J lost 2 bases, and 5 bases stayed unmatched. The CDR3 DNA reads TGTGCCAGCAGCCCCCGACAGGGGAACACAGATACGCAGTATTTT. This encodes CASSPRQGNTDTQYF.

This clonotype was recorded many times. The gene calls are TRBV24-1 and TRBJ1-5; tentative D call: TRBD1 (5 bases). This CDR3 is built from 14 residues. The V gene lost 4 bases and the J gene lost 3 bases, with 9 bases spanning the gap. Germline V lookup: CDR1 KGHDR, CDR2 SFDVKD. CDR3 nucleotides: TGTGCCACCAGTGACCCGGACAACAATCAGCCCCAGCATTTT. As protein: CATSDPDNNQPQHF.